A single sample is the source of the 29 T cell receptor beta chains below, sequenced in a study of blood T cells in healthy people across ages. Alongside a J-beta primer mix, a sample-barcoded 5' primer served in a second PCR lasting about 7 to 11 cycles. Via MiXCR, TCRdb re-called the 5' RACE reads, giving one row per CDR3 protein. The profile shows about 570,000 distinct CDR3 sequences, 25% to 30% of them singletons. The material sequenced was blood. The receptors were sampled from a woman aged 70-85 years in good health.

The genes are TRBV4-3 and TRBJ1-2, with 7 bases fitting TRBD1. The CDR3 totals 16 residues. V was pared by 0 bases and J by 5 bases, with 9 bases of the junction left unmatched. CDR1 LGHNA and CDR2 YSLEER come from the germline V gene. CDR3 protein: CASSQDPTGRGYGYTF. CDR3 sequence (DNA): TGCGCCAGCAGCCAAGACCCAACCGGCAGGGGGTATGGCTACACCTTC.

V is TRBV5-6 and J is TRBJ1-5; possible D gene TRBD1, 5 bases. The CDR3 runs to 14 residues. The V and J ends lost 3 bases and 4 bases respectively, with 11 bases between them. Germline assignment: CDR1 SGHDT and CDR2 YYEEEE. CDR3 nucleotide sequence: TGTGCCAGCAGCTACCAGGGTAAGAATCAGCCCCAGCATTTT. It yields the protein CASSYQGKNQPQHF.

The rearrangement uses TRBV12-3 or TRBV12-4 and TRBJ1-6, with unresolved D. Trimming cost V 2 bases and J 9 bases, with 5 bases left between them. CDR3 size: 12 residues. In DNA, the CDR3 is TGTGCCAGCAGTTTATTTCCTTCACCCCTCCACTTT. Its translation: CASSLFPSPLHF.

V is TRBV7-2 and J is TRBJ2-7; unclear D gene. The V end was cut by 2 bases, the J end by 3 bases, with 11 bases between. The CDR3 has 14 amino acids. Per germline, CDR1 SGHTA and CDR2 FQGNSA. The CDR3 region has the DNA TGTGCCAGCAGCTTAACAGTTACCGTCTACGAGCAGTACTTC. It translates to CASSLTVTVYEQYF.

Points on this clonotype: A read error may account for a junction end that differs from germline. The chain uses TRBV20-1 and TRBJ2-1, with D perhaps matching TRBD1 (6 bases). This CDR3 has 14 amino acids. The germline V gene encodes CDR1 DFQATT and CDR2 SNEGSKA (reference sequence). Here the CDR3 DNA reads TGCAGTGTCAGGGGCCGGGGCTCCCCAAATGAGCAGCTCTTC. Its protein product is CSVRGRGSPNEQLF.

The V gene is TRBV20-1, the J gene TRBJ1-2, with a tentative D call TRBD1 (6 bases). The CDR3 loop spans 12 amino acids. Trimming removed 6 bases at V and 3 bases at J, with 11 bases between. CDR1 and CDR2 from the germline V gene are DFQATT and SNEGSKA (reference sequence). CDR3 in amino acids: CSAEQGYYGYTF. The CDR3 nucleotides are TGCAGTGCCGAACAGGGTTACTATGGCTACACCTTC.

This rearrangement joins TRBV6-5 to TRBJ1-2; TRBD1 matches 9 bases. The CDR3 contains 16 residues. Trimming took 4 bases from V and 2 from J; bases not matched to a gene: 8. Germline V gives CDR1 MNHEY, CDR2 SVGAGI. The CDR3 DNA follows: TGTGCCAGCAGTTCCGTACGACAGGGGGTGAACTATGGCTACACCTTC. Translated, it gives CASSSVRQGVNYGYTF.

Here the CDR3 reads CASSQDEERQFF. The CDR3 bases are TGTGCCAGCAGCCAAGATGAGGAGCGGCAGTTCTTC. The rearrangement links TRBV4-2 to TRBJ2-1; no clear D gene. Looked up from germline, CDR1 is LGHNA and CDR2 is YNFKEQ. The CDR3 runs to 12 residues. Trimming shortened V by 0 bases and J by 12 bases, and 9 bases separated the two germline ends.

This clonotype was counted between two and nine times. The chain carries TRBV12-3 or TRBV12-4 and TRBJ2-5; tentatively, D is TRBD2 (5 bases). The CDR3 length is 15 residues. V lost 2 bases and J 2 bases, leaving 12 bases between the germline ends. CDR3 in amino acids: CASSLIGIGQETQYF. In nucleotides, the CDR3 is TGTGCCAGCAGTTTAATCGGGATTGGGCAAGAGACCCAGTACTTC.

This clonotype has more than one count but fewer than ten. The CDR3 DNA reads TGTGCCAGCATCCTATTCTTTGGGACAGGCTACAATGAGCAGTTCTTC. Translated: CASILFFGTGYNEQFF. V is TRBV7-2 and J is TRBJ2-1; the match to TRBD1 covers 8 bases. This CDR3 has 16 residues. The V and J ends lost 7 bases and 3 bases, in that order; junction bases with no gene match: 11. Germline lookup yields CDR1 SGHTA and CDR2 FQGNSA.

This sequence joins TRBV25-1 and TRBJ2-1, with 7 nucleotides matching TRBD1. The J call may not be correct, given that the DNA end is closer to TRBJ2-5. The CDR3 covers 14 residues. Looked up from germline, CDR1 is MGHDK and CDR2 is SYGVNS. The CDR3 spells CASSEPGTVETQYF. CDR3 nucleotides: TGTGCCAGCAGTGAACCCGGGACAGTCGAGACCCAGTACTTC.

This chain links TRBV7-6 with TRBJ2-5, with D uncertain. CDR3 length: 12 residues. Germline CDR1 and CDR2: SGHVS and FNYEAQ. Trimming stripped 2 bases from V and 13 bases from J, with 14 bases between. CDR3 in DNA: TGTGCCAGCAGCTTAATGGCGAGTGGGTTGTACTTC. This translates into CASSLMASGLYF.

V is TRBV12-3 or TRBV12-4 and J is TRBJ1-5; no clear D gene. V was trimmed by 6 bases and J by 0 bases, leaving 9 bases between them. The CDR3 contains 14 residues. The CDR3 sequence is CASSKEDSNQPQHF. Here the CDR3 DNA reads TGTGCCAGCAGCAAGGAGGATAGCAATCAGCCCCAGCATTTT.

V is TRBV10-3 and J is TRBJ1-3; 9 bases match TRBD1. Germline V CDR1 and CDR2: ENHRY, SYGVKD. V dropped 3 bases and J dropped 4; count of bases not matched to a gene: 4. This CDR3 comprises 15 residues. The CDR3 DNA follows: TGTGCCATCAGTGATGGACAGGGGATAGGAAACACCATATATTTT. Amino acids: CAISDGQGIGNTIYF.

This chain joins TRBV12-3 or TRBV12-4 and TRBJ1-4; 7 nucleotides line up with TRBD1. The CDR3 contains 15 residues. V was clipped by 6 bases and J by 7 bases; unmatched bases: 11. The CDR3 bases are TGTGCCAGCAGCCTAGAGGGGGCGTCGGGTGAAAAACTGTTTTTT. Its translation is CASSLEGASGEKLFF.

This clonotype showed up just a few times. CDR3 sequence reads: CASSFNTGSEQYF. In DNA form, the CDR3 reads TGTGCCAGCAGCTTTAACACAGGGAGCGAGCAGTACTTC. V usage is TRBV7-9 and J usage is TRBJ2-5, with D perhaps matching TRBD1 (6 bases). The J call is in doubt because the DNA end fits TRBJ2-7 better. Germline lookup yields CDR1 SEHNR and CDR2 FQNEAQ (reference sequence). The CDR3 extends over 13 amino acids.

This sequence joins TRBV7-9 and TRBJ1-1; tentatively, D is TRBD1 (5 bases). This CDR3 is 17 amino acids long. Germline values: CDR1 SEHNR, CDR2 FQNEAQ (reference sequence). Trimming pared 6 bases from V and 5 bases from J, leaving 25 bases between. The CDR3 sequence: CASSSEPGTSERTEAFF. The CDR3 nucleotides read TGTGCCAGCAGTTCCGAACCTGGGACTTCCGAGAGGACTGAAGCTTTCTTT. The whole variable domain, filled in from reference TRBV7-9 and TRBJ1-1, reads DTGVSQNPRHKITKRGQNVTFRCDPISEHNRLYWYRQTLGQGPEFLTYFQNEAQLEKSRLLSDRFSAERPKGSFSTLEIQRTEQGDSAMYLCASSSEPGTSERTEAFFGQGTRLTVV.

In its sample, this clonotype was seen a few times. V usage is TRBV7-3 and J usage is TRBJ2-5; 7 nucleotides line up with TRBD2. The J call could be wrong; TRBJ2-1 is a better fit for the DNA end. This CDR3 region has 15 residues. From germline, CDR1 is SGHTA and CDR2 FQGTGA. DNA for the CDR3: TGTGCCAGCAGCCCTGGACTAGGCACCTGGGGTGAGCAGTTCTTC. Its translation is CASSPGLGTWGEQFF.

With regard to this clonotype: A junction boundary mismatches the germline segment, possibly from a read error. The chain combines TRBV15 with TRBJ2-5; D perhaps matches TRBD2 (6 bases). Per germline, CDR1 LNHNV and CDR2 YYDKDF (reference sequence). CDR3 length equals 13 residues. The CDR3 region is CATSREPKTRGWF. The CDR3, as DNA: TGTGCCACCAGCAGAGAACCTAAGACTAGAGGTTGGTTC.

This clonotype was detected a few times. In DNA, the CDR3 is TGTGCCAGCATCCCTGGACTAGCGGGGGGTTACGAGCAGTACTTC. This codes for CASIPGLAGGYEQYF. The chain uses TRBV6-1 and TRBJ2-5; 14 positions match TRBD2. The J call could be wrong; TRBJ2-7 is a better fit for the DNA end. This CDR3 comprises 15 residues. The germline gives CDR1 MNHNS, CDR2 SASEGT.

This sequence joins TRBV19 and TRBJ2-7, with D perhaps matching TRBD1 (5 bases). V was cut by 3 bases and J by 1 base, with 10 bases left in between. The CDR3 loop spans 14 amino acids. Germline CDR1 reads LNHDA; CDR2 reads SQIVND (reference sequence). CDR3 amino acids: CASSIYQGSYEQYF. The CDR3 DNA follows: TGTGCCAGTAGTATTTATCAGGGATCCTACGAGCAGTACTTC.

Comment on this clonotype: At one end the junction does not follow the germline gene, possibly because of a read error. This chain connects TRBV5-1 to TRBJ1-6; D gene ambiguous. The CDR3 length is 15 residues. Germline V gene data show CDR1 as SGHRS and CDR2 as YFSETQ. CDR3 region: CASSLGEASNSPLHF. The CDR3 region has the DNA TGCGCCAGCAGCTTGGGGGAGGCCAGTAATTCGCCCCTCCACTTT. Drawing the rest from reference TRBV5-1 and TRBJ1-6, the complete variable domain is KAGVTQTPRYLIKTRGQQVTLSCSPISGHRSVSWYQQTPGQGLQFLFEYFSETQRNKGNFPGRFSGRQFSNSRSEMNVSTLELGDSALYLCASSLGEASNSPLHFGNGTRLTVT.

This clonotype has just a few counts. The rearrangement links TRBV2 to TRBJ2-2, with D perhaps given as TRBD1 or TRBD2 (5 bases each). From germline, CDR1 is SNHLY and CDR2 FYNNEI. V lost 7 bases to trimming and J lost 2 bases, with 11 bases between them. CDR3 length: 14 residues. In nucleotides, the CDR3 is TGTGCCAGCACCGGGACGGCCAACACCGGGGAGCTGTTTTTT. This encodes CASTGTANTGELFF.

This clonotype was detected only a few times. The chain joins TRBV10-3 to TRBJ2-6, with 10 bases that match TRBD1. V trimming: 9 bases; J trimming: 1 base; junction bases outside the gene matches: 6. CDR3 length: 16 residues. Germline assignment: CDR1 ENHRY and CDR2 SYGVKD. The CDR3 DNA reads as TGTGCCATGGGGGGGACAGGGGTTTCTGGGGCCAACGTCCTGACTTTC. The encoded protein is CAMGGTGVSGANVLTF.

This chain links TRBV7-9 with TRBJ2-2; D may be TRBD1 (5 bases). Trimming removed 4 bases at V and 7 bases at J, with 16 bases between. This CDR3 is built from 15 residues. Germline V CDR1 and CDR2: SEHNR, FQNEAQ (reference sequence). The CDR3 protein is CASSSTPQGIGELFF. The DNA for the CDR3 is TGTGCCAGCAGCTCGACTCCCCAGGGAATCGGGGAGCTGTTTTTT.

This clonotype was detected a few times. The rearrangement uses TRBV19 and TRBJ2-5; D remains ambiguous. V lost 3 bases and J lost 2, with 7 bases in between. Germline assignment: CDR1 LNHDA and CDR2 SQIVND (reference sequence). The CDR3 sequence is 13 residues long. CDR3 bases: TGTGCCAGTAGTATGCGAGAACAAGAGACCCAGTACTTC. Translated, it gives CASSMREQETQYF.

This clonotype was observed a few times. A much larger clone differs from this one at a single base, so this may be a read error. J is TRBJ1-2 and V is TRBV9; no firm D call. Germline V gives CDR1 SGDLS, CDR2 YYNGEE. The CDR3 contains 13 residues. CDR3 in amino acids: CASSITSSGGCTF. The CDR3 coding sequence is TGTGCCAGCAGCATCACAAGTTCGGGTGGCTGCACCTTC. Using reference TRBV9 and TRBJ1-2 for the parts outside the CDR3, the full variable domain is DSGVTQTPKHLITATGQRVTLRCSPRSGDLSVYWYQQSLDQGLQFLIQYYNGEERAKGNILERFSAQQFPDLHSELNLSSLELGDSALYFCASSITSSGGCTFGSGTRLTVV.

V gene TRBV5-1 combines with J gene TRBJ1-4; perhaps TRBD1 as D (6 bases). CDR1 is SGHRS and CDR2 is YFSETQ in the germline V gene. V gave up 4 bases and J gave up 8 bases, with 15 bases separating them. The CDR3 loop spans 14 amino acids. The CDR3 DNA reads TGCGCCAGCAGCCCCGGGACAAACGCCGAAAAACTGTTTTTT. Translation gives CASSPGTNAEKLFF. The full variable domain, rest sourced from reference TRBV5-1 and TRBJ1-4, is KAGVTQTPRYLIKTRGQQVTLSCSPISGHRSVSWYQQTPGQGLQFLFEYFSETQRNKGNFPGRFSGRQFSNSRSEMNVSTLELGDSALYLCASSPGTNAEKLFFGSGTQLSVL.

This clonotype was observed a few times. The chain couples TRBV20-1 to TRBJ2-7; D is unclear. The CDR3 has 12 amino acids. The V end was cut by 7 bases, the J end by 12 bases, with 22 bases between. Germline CDR1 reads DFQATT; CDR2 reads SNEGSKA (reference sequence). The CDR3 nucleotides are TGCAGTGTCGCCTCGCCGACGGCGACCTCGTACTTC. Protein sequence: CSVASPTATSYF.